A selection of T cell receptor beta chains follows, all from one sample in a study of T-cell reconstitution after alpha-beta-depleted transplantation in children. Using its own MiXCR run on the PCR reads, TCRdb lists one record per CDR3 protein. The data hold some 95,000 distinct CDR3 sequences, with roughly a quarter observed a single time. Sequenced here: PBMCs, sampled before TCRalphabeta/CD19-depleted stem cell transplant. The receptors derive from a boy aged 2 to 9 with acute lymphoblastic leukemia, due to receive a stem cell transplant. CDR3s include the opening cysteine and the closing phenylalanine or tryptophan. Fields, in order: D gene, J gene, V gene, clone size, CDR3 DNA, CDR3 protein. The D gene is left open where the match is weak. Size values are once, few and many counts, or a class for expanded clones, and some rows have none.

>NA|TRBJ1-1|TRBV6-5|NA
TGTGCCAGCAGTTACGCGAGGGGACGAACTGAAGCTTTCTTT
CASSYARGRTEAFF
>NA|TRBJ2-1|TRBV10-2|few
TGCGCCAGCAGTGCTGCTGCCGCGAAAAATTACAATGAGCAGTTCTTC
CASSAAAAKNYNEQFF
>NA|TRBJ2-7|TRBV29-1|few
TGCAGCGCACAAAGTGTTCGGGGCTCCTACGAGCAGTACTTC
CSAQSVRGSYEQYF
>NA|TRBJ2-7|TRBV29-1|NA
TGCAGCGTTGGGATGATGAGCGAGCAGTACTTC
CSVGMMSEQYF
>NA|TRBJ2-5|TRBV7-2|NA
TGTGCCAGCAGCTTAATCGCGTATCAAGAGACCCAGTACTTC
CASSLIAYQETQYF
>NA|TRBJ1-3|TRBV4-1|few
TGCGCCAGCAGCCAACGGGGGGTGAGTTCTGGAAACACCATATATTTT
CASSQRGVSSGNTIYF
>NA|TRBJ1-2|TRBV18|NA
TGTGCCAGCTCACCGGGGACGGGTTATGGCTACACCTTC
CASSPGTGYGYTF
>NA|TRBJ2-7|TRBV29-1|many
TGCAGCGTTGATTTGGGCGGAGGGGCCCCCTACGAGCAGTACTTC
CSVDLGGGAPYEQYF
>TRBD1|TRBJ2-7|TRBV28|NA
TGTGCCAGCAGTTTATGGACGGACAGGGTGAAGTACTACGAGCAGTACTTC
CASSLWTDRVKYYEQYF
>TRBD2|TRBJ2-1|TRBV11-2|few
TGTGCCAGCAGCTTAGGAGTGGGGACTAGCGGAGCAACCAAGCAGTTCTTC
CASSLGVGTSGATKQFF
>NA|TRBJ2-7|TRBV12-3/TRBV12-4|NA
TGTGCCAGCAGTCCACGCCGGGAACTCTACGAGCAGTACTTC
CASSPRRELYEQYF
>TRBD2|TRBJ2-3|TRBV10-2|NA
TGCGCCAGCAGCGAGACTAGCGGAGGGGCATATTCAGATACGCAGTATTTT
CASSETSGGAYSDTQYF
>TRBD1|TRBJ1-5|TRBV20-1|few
TGCAGTGCTAGAGGGGACAGGAGCAATCAGCCCCAGCATTTT
CSARGDRSNQPQHF
>NA|TRBJ2-3|TRBV10-3|NA
TGTGCCATCAGTGAGGGGGGGCGCACAGATACGCAGTATTTT
CAISEGGRTDTQYF
>NA|TRBJ1-5|TRBV12-3/TRBV12-4|few
TGTGCCAGCAGTTTAGAGGGAGGGGGAGATCAGCCCCAGCATTTT
CASSLEGGGDQPQHF
>NA|TRBJ2-7|TRBV5-5|few
TGTGCCAGCAGCTTGCGTGGTTTTCCGGGGGCCTACGAGCAGTACTTC
CASSLRGFPGAYEQYF
>NA|TRBJ2-1|TRBV4-1|NA
TGCGCCAGCAGCCAAGATGGTATAGCGAGACACAATGAGCAGTTCTTC
CASSQDGIARHNEQFF
>NA|TRBJ2-7|TRBV7-9|few
TGTGCCAGCAGCTTAGGGGGGACCTCCGAGCAGTACTTC
CASSLGGTSEQYF
>NA|TRBJ1-1|TRBV12-3/TRBV12-4|many
TGTGCCAGCAGTTTGGGAGGCCCGAACACTGAAGCTTTCTTT
CASSLGGPNTEAFF
>TRBD2|TRBJ2-7|TRBV3-1|once
TGTGCCACCTGCCAAGGAGCAAGGACTAGCGGGATCCCGGGCTCCTACGAGCAGTACTTC
CATCQGARTSGIPGSYEQYF
>NA|TRBJ2-3|TRBV6-1|NA
TGTGCCAGCAGTGTTCTGCAGAGGGCACCAGATACGCAGTATTTT
CASSVLQRAPDTQYF
>NA|TRBJ2-3|TRBV28|few
TGTGCCAGCAGTCCGCTAGCAAGCACAGATACGCAGTATTTT
CASSPLASTDTQYF
>NA|TRBJ1-6|TRBV20-1|many
TGCAGTGCTTATCCCCCGGGACGGAATTCACCCCTCCACTTT
CSAYPPGRNSPLHF
>TRBD2|TRBJ2-3|TRBV10-1|once
TGCGCCAGCAGTGAGTCGACTAGCGGGGGCACAGATACGCAGTATTTT
CASSESTSGGTDTQYF
>TRBD2|TRBJ2-7|TRBV20-1|many
TGCAGTGCTAGCCCCGGGACTACGACACAGTACGAGCAGTACTTC
CSASPGTTTQYEQYF
>NA|TRBJ2-2|TRBV5-5|few
TGTGCCAGCAGCAAATACCGGGACCCAGGTAGCGGGGAGCTGTTTTTT
CASSKYRDPGSGELFF
>TRBD2|TRBJ2-1|TRBV5-1|NA
TGCGCCAGCAGCCCTAGCGGAGGGGCCTATGAGCAGTTCTTC
CASSPSGGAYEQFF
>TRBD2|TRBJ2-7|TRBV7-9|NA
TGTGCCAGCAGCTTAGGAAGCGGGGCCCTCTACGAGCAGTACTTC
CASSLGSGALYEQYF